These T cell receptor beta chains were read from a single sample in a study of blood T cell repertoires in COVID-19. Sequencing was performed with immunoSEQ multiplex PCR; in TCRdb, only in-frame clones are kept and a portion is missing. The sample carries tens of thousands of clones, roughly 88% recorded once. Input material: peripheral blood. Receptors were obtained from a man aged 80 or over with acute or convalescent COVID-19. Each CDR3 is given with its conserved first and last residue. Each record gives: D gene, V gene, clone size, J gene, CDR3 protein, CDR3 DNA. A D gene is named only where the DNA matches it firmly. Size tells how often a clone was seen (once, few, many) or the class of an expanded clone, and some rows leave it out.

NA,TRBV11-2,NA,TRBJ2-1,CASSLERRSRNNEQFF,TGTGCCAGCAGCTTAGAGCGGAGATCCCGTAACAATGAGCAGTTCTTC
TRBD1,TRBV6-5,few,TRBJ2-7,CASSYPGTATYEQYF,TGTGCCAGCAGTTACCCCGGGACAGCTACCTACGAGCAGTACTTC
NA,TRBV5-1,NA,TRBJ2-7,CASSLVGGGNYEQYF,TGCGCCAGCAGCTTGGTAGGGGGCGGGAACTACGAGCAGTACTTC
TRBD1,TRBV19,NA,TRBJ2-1,CATTPDRVGNEQFF,TGTGCTACAACTCCCGACAGGGTTGGCAATGAGCAGTTCTTC
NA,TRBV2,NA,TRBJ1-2,CASQGLNYGYTF,TGTGCCAGCCAGGGTCTTAACTATGGCTACACCTTC
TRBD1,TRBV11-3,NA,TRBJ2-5,CASSPRTGQETQYF,TGTGCCAGCAGCCCTCGGACAGGCCAAGAGACCCAGTACTTC
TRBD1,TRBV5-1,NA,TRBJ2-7,CASSPQGAGVSYEQYF,TGCGCCAGCAGCCCACAGGGGGCCGGGGTATCCTACGAGCAGTACTTC
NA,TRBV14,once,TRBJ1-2,CASSRVWSDRSF,TGTGCCAGCAGCCGGGTTTGGAGTGACAGGAGCTTC
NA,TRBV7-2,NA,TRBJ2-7,CASSYTGLEQYF,TGTGCCAGCAGCTATACAGGTCTCGAGCAGTACTTC
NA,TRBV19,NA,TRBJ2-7,CASRTGDYEQYF,TGTGCCAGTAGGACAGGAGACTACGAGCAGTACTTC
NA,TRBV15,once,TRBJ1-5,CATSRANQPQHF,TGTGCCACCAGCAGGGCAAATCAGCCCCAGCATTTT
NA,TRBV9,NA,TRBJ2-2,CASSVAGVGTGELFF,TGTGCCAGCAGCGTAGCCGGGGTAGGCACCGGGGAGCTGTTTTTT
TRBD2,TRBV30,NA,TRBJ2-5,CAWEGLRGETQYF,TGTGCCTGGGAGGGACTAAGGGGAGAGACCCAGTACTTC
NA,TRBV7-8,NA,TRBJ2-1,CASSLRTANEQFF,TGTGCCAGCAGCTTAAGGACAGCCAATGAGCAGTTCTTC
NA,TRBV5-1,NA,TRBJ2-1,CASSLEIKQAEQFF,TGCGCCAGCAGCTTGGAAATTAAGCAGGCTGAGCAGTTCTTC
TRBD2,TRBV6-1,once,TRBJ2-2,CASSEEIAGTGELFF,TGTGCCAGCAGTGAAGAAATAGCGGGGACCGGGGAGCTGTTTTTT
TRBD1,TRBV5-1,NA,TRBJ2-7,CASSPGTASDEQYF,TGCGCCAGCAGCCCCGGGACAGCTTCTGACGAGCAGTACTTC
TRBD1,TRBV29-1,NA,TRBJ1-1,CSVLGTGGTLNTEAFF,TGCAGCGTTCTCGGGACAGGGGGGACCTTGAACACTGAAGCTTTCTTT
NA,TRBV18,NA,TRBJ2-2,CASSRQKQENTGELFF,TGTGCCAGCTCACGACAAAAACAGGAAAACACCGGGGAGCTGTTTTTT
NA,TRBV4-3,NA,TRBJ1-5,CASSQGTGKNQPQHF,TGCGCCAGCAGCCAAGGCACAGGTAAAAATCAGCCCCAGCATTTT
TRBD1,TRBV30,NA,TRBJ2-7,CAWSAIKQGFDLYEQYF,TGTGCCTGGAGTGCCATTAAACAGGGGTTTGATTTGTACGAGCAGTACTTC
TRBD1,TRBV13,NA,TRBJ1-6,CASSLGGTGDSKYNSPLHF,TGTGCCAGCAGTTTGGGGGGGACAGGGGATTCTAAGTATAATTCACCCCTCCACTTT
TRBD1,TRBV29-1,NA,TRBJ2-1,CSGSGTGYEQFF,TGCAGCGGGTCCGGGACAGGGTACGAGCAGTTCTTC
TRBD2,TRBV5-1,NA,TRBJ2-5,CASSTGLAGETQYF,TGCGCCAGCAGCACAGGACTAGCCGGGGAGACCCAGTACTTC
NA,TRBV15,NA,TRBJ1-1,CATSRGLAMNTEAFF,TGTGCCACCAGCAGGGGACTGGCGATGAACACTGAAGCTTTCTTT
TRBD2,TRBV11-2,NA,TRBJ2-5,CASSVDSGGLETQYF,TGTGCCAGCAGCGTGGATAGCGGGGGTTTAGAGACCCAGTACTTC
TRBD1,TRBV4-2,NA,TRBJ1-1,CASSQKDRVNTEAFF,TGTGCCAGCAGCCAGAAGGACAGGGTGAACACTGAAGCTTTCTTT
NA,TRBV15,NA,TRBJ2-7,CATSRDTPVQGFYEQYF,TGTGCCACCAGCAGAGACACCCCGGTACAGGGATTCTACGAGCAGTACTTC
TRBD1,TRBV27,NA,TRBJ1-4,CASSLAGGSATNEKLFF,TGTGCCAGCAGTTTAGCAGGGGGGTCCGCAACTAATGAAAAACTGTTTTTT
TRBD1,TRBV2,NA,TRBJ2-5,CASSEEGQHYF,TGTGCCAGCAGTGAAGAGGGACAGCACTACTTC
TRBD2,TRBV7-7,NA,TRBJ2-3,CASSSTGGAADTQYF,TGTGCTAGCAGCTCGACCGGGGGGGCGGCAGATACGCAGTATTTT
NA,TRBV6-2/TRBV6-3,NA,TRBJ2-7,CASSYTSNEQYF,TGTGCCAGCAGTTACACTAGCAACGAGCAGTACTTC
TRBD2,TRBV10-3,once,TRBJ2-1,CAISGGLAGPNEQFF,TGTGCCATCAGTGGAGGACTAGCGGGGCCCAATGAGCAGTTCTTC
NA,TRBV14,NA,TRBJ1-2,CASSQVLTGTPGGYTF,TGTGCCAGCAGCCAAGTATTAACAGGAACTCCCGGGGGCTACACCTTC
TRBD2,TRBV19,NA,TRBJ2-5,CASSIVSSGVQETQYF,TGTGCCAGTAGTATAGTCTCTAGCGGGGTCCAAGAGACCCAGTACTTC
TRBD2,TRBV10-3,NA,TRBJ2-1,CAISDKAGVEGEQFF,TGTGCCATCAGTGACAAGGCGGGGGTGGAAGGTGAGCAGTTCTTC
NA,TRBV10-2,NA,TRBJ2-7,CASKQGPYEQYF,TGCGCCAGCAAACAGGGACCCTACGAGCAGTACTTC
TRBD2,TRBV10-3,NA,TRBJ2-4,CAISESPGTSGGQNIQYF,TGTGCCATCAGTGAGTCCCCGGGGACTAGCGGGGGCCAAAACATTCAGTACTTC
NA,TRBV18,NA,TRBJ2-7,CASSPSPRTPYEQYF,TGTGCCAGCTCACCATCCCCGAGGACACCTTACGAGCAGTACTTC
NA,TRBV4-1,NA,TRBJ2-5,CASRRQTATQETQYF,TGCGCCAGCAGGCGGCAGACAGCGACTCAAGAGACCCAGTACTTC
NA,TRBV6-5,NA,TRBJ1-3,CASSYEGAGNTIYF,TGTGCCAGCAGTTACGAGGGGGCTGGAAACACCATATATTTT
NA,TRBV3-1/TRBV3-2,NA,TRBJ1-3,CASSQRGGSGNTIYF,TGTGCCAGCAGCCAAAGGGGGGGGTCTGGAAACACCATATATTTT
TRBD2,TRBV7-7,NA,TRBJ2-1,CASSLSTSGNEQFF,TGTGCTAGCAGCTTATCCACTAGCGGAAATGAGCAGTTCTTC
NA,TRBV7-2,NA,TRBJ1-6,CASSMGAYNSPLHF,TGTGCCAGCAGCATGGGGGCGTATAATTCACCCCTCCACTTT
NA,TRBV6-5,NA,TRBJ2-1,CASCLLNEQFF,TGTGCCAGCTGCCTACTTAATGAGCAGTTCTTC